The 14 T cell receptor beta chains below come from one sample, sequenced in a study of HIV-infected patients and healthy controls (dated by TCRdb to the mid-2010s). The protocol used for the library was 5' RACE. The sequencer listed for this sample is Illumina MiSeq. TCRdb reran the public reads through fastp at Q25 and MiXCR, keeping productive beta chains. Each entry merges the rows of one CDR3 protein and shows their most common DNA and genes. Recorded for this sample are more than 60,000 distinct CDR3 sequences; under 25% of them occurred a single time. The ten largest clones capture about 1.3% of the sample. The sequenced sample consisted of CD4+ T cells from blood. These receptors were obtained from a human donor in good health.

This clonotype was seen more than once but under ten times. The chain carries TRBV6-1 and TRBJ1-5; 9 bases are shared with TRBD1. With 3 bases clipped from V and 6 bases from J, the junction kept 3 bases outside the gene matches. Germline lookup yields CDR1 MNHNS and CDR2 SASEGT. This CDR3 contains 14 residues. Written as DNA, the CDR3 is TGTGCCAGCAGTGAGACAGGGGGTGGTCAGCCCCAGCATTTT. As protein: CASSETGGGQPQHF.

In this sample, this clonotype turned up a few times. J is TRBJ2-4 and V is TRBV6-2 or TRBV6-3, with 11 bases identical to TRBD2. The junction had 3 bases not matched to a gene; V was cut back by 4 bases and J by 1 base. CDR1 is MNHEY, CDR2 SVGEGT, per germline. The length of the CDR3 is 16 residues. Here the CDR3 DNA reads TGTGCCAGCAGTTTACGGACTAGCGGGGCCAAAAACATTCAGTACTTC. Residues: CASSLRTSGAKNIQYF.

The rearrangement joins TRBV5-6 to TRBJ2-7; D might be TRBD1 (6 bases). Germline CDR1 SGHDT, CDR2 YYEEEE. V was trimmed by 4 bases and J by 5 bases, leaving 25 bases between them. The CDR3 length is 17 residues. The chain's CDR3 is CASSQDYSSAPGDEQYF. CDR3 DNA sequence: TGTGCCAGCAGCCAGGATTATTCTAGTGCCCCAGGGGACGAGCAGTACTTC.

The rearrangement uses TRBV7-9 and TRBJ2-1; 7 positions match TRBD2. The germline V gene encodes CDR1 SEHNR and CDR2 FQNEAQ (reference sequence). The CDR3 sequence is 13 residues long. J was trimmed by 8 bases and V by 2 bases; bases with no gene match: 3. The DNA of the CDR3 is TGTGCCAGCAGCTTAATGGGAGGGGATGAGCAGTTCTTC. It yields the protein CASSLMGGDEQFF.

This CDR3 reads CSVETGNYGYTF. The CDR3 nucleotides read TGCAGCGTAGAGACAGGGAACTATGGCTACACCTTC. The V call is TRBV29-1, the J call TRBJ1-2, with 7 bases fitting TRBD1. Unmatched junction bases numbered 3, after V lost 6 bases and J lost 2 bases. Germline V lookup: CDR1 SQVTM, CDR2 ANQGSEA. The CDR3 contains 12 residues.

This clonotype was found many times. This chain connects TRBV21-1 to TRBJ2-5; the D call TRBD2 from the table was never checked on the DNA. TRBV21-1 corresponds to a pseudogene. The CDR3 runs 19 residues. The CDR3 here is CASSKGVWRLAISQETQYF. The CDR3 bases are TGTGCCAGCAGCAAGGGGGTATGGCGGCTAGCGATCAGCCAAGAGACCCAGTACTTC.

CDR3 residues: CASSLRDIWYNEQFF. For the CDR3, the DNA is TGTGCCAGCAGTTTAAGGGACATCTGGTACAATGAGCAGTTCTTC. V usage is TRBV27 and J usage is TRBJ2-1; a weak D match, TRBD1 (6 bases). Per germline, CDR1 MNHEY and CDR2 SMNVEV (reference sequence). The CDR3 spans 15 residues. Trimming cost V 2 bases and J 4 bases, with 12 bases left between them.

This clonotype was seen many times. This rearrangement joins TRBV4-3 to TRBJ1-5; no clear D gene. Germline CDR1 reads LGHNA; CDR2 reads YSLEER. This CDR3 has 16 amino acids. The V and J ends lost 1 base and 0 bases respectively, with 10 bases between them. CDR3 DNA: TGCGCCAGCAGCCAAGCCAGACTGTATAGCAATCAGCCCCAGCATTTT. Translation gives CASSQARLYSNQPQHF.

This clonotype was observed a few times. V is TRBV29-1 and J is TRBJ1-1; 12 bases are shared with TRBD1. This CDR3 contains 14 residues. The germline gives CDR1 SQVTM, CDR2 ANQGSEA. The chain's CDR3 is CTGRDRGQGTEAFF. CDR3 sequence (DNA): TGCACCGGACGGGACAGGGGGCAGGGCACTGAAGCTTTCTTT.

This clonotype was detected ten times or more. The chain recombines TRBV27 with TRBJ2-7, with D possibly being TRBD1 or TRBD2 (5 bases each). The V gene lost 10 bases and the J gene lost 0 bases, with 13 bases spanning the gap. CDR3 size: 13 residues. The V gene's germline CDR1 is MNHEY and CDR2 SMNVEV (reference sequence). The CDR3 sequence is CATGRDRSYEQYF. The CDR3 nucleotides read TGTGCCACCGGACGGGACCGCTCCTACGAGCAGTACTTC.

This clonotype was counted ten times or more. The chain carries TRBV10-3 and TRBJ2-7; D may be TRBD1 or TRBD2 (6 bases each). Germline V gene sequence: CDR1 ENHRY, CDR2 SYGVKD. V was cut by 3 bases and J by 6 bases, with 12 bases left in between. The CDR3 covers 13 residues. The CDR3 is CAISDYGGGEQYF. CDR3 nucleotides: TGTGCCATCAGTGATTACGGGGGCGGCGAGCAGTACTTC.

The chain couples TRBV6-2 or TRBV6-3 to TRBJ1-1; D call uncertain. Trimming pared 5 bases from V and 0 bases from J, leaving 10 bases between. CDR1 is MNHEY and CDR2 is SVGEGT in the germline V gene. CDR3 length equals 14 residues. The CDR3 reads CASSIQALNTEAFF. Here the CDR3 DNA reads TGTGCCAGCAGTATCCAAGCTTTGAACACTGAAGCTTTCTTT.

This clonotype was found many times. The chain is built from TRBV6-5 and TRBJ2-3, with 11 bases identical to TRBD2. The junction had 5 bases not matched to a gene; V was cut back by 2 bases and J by 4 bases. Germline V gene lookup returns CDR1 MNHEY and CDR2 SVGAGI. This CDR3 is built from 16 residues. CDR3 protein: CASSYDSGRGADTQYF. CDR3 bases: TGTGCCAGCAGTTACGATAGCGGGAGGGGCGCAGATACGCAGTATTTT.

J is TRBJ1-4 and V is TRBV2, with D possibly matching TRBD1 (5 bases). The V and J ends lost 11 bases and 5 bases respectively, with 9 bases between them. The CDR3 covers 11 residues. CDR1 is SNHLY, CDR2 FYNNEI, per germline. CDR3 protein: CAWAGNEKLFF. The CDR3 coding sequence is TGTGCCTGGGCAGGGAATGAAAAACTGTTTTTT.